This T cell receptor (beta chain) was identified during a study of shared clonotypes between healthy human individuals. At the level of the study: Researchers drew samples from a couple of women and a few men aged 18 to 49. Study-level findings and limits: Sequencing depth was a factor that was expected to affect clonotype sharing among donors.

Those who donated, Caucasian adults without exception, all lived in Nashville, Tennessee. Each unsorted sample relied on approximately 94 million PBMCs as its source of genomic DNA. Comment on this clone: No antigen is known for it.

Profiling relied on immunoSEQ multiplex PCR, and the TCRdb table lists in-frame clones only, not all of them. The profile covers about 520,000 clones, with more than 65% appearing a single time and roughly an eighth taken by the ten largest. V dropped 5 bases and J dropped 4 bases, with 24 bases sitting between them. The length of the CDR3 is 18 residues. Germline CDR1 LNHDA, CDR2 SQIVND (reference sequence). The sequence derives from a woman in her forties in good health. Some clones in this sample may be carry-over from other donors' samples. The genes are TRBV19 and TRBJ1-5; D is uncertain. The sequenced sample consisted of PBMCs. CDR3 protein: CASSDRALGDPRNQPQHF. CDR3 nucleotides: TGTGCCAGTAGTGACCGTGCCCTAGGTGACCCCCGTAATCAGCCCCAGCATTTT.